The 18 T cell receptor beta chains below all came from one sample that was sequenced in a study of metastatic and nonmetastatic thyroid tumors. TCRdb re-analyzed the PCR reads using MiXCR. The sample shows about 13,000 clones, 25% to 35% of them seen only once. Each patient went into thyroid surgery without having received any treatment. Source material: tumor tissue. Every receptor here comes from a female donor with papillary thyroid cancer or a benign thyroid nodule (not recorded which). Some clones in this sample may be carry-over from other donors' samples.

V usage is TRBV11-2 and J usage is TRBJ1-5; TRBD1 might be the D (6 bases). V was pared by 9 bases and J by 3 bases, with 27 bases between. Germline V gene lookup returns CDR1 SGHAT and CDR2 FQNNGV. The CDR3 runs to 18 residues. The CDR3 DNA sequence: TGTGCCAGGAGCCTAAGGGGGACATGTTCCCTTGTCAATCAGCCCCAGCATTTT. Amino acids: CARSLRGTCSLVNQPQHF.

This clone is termed medium-sized. This sample includes further DNA sequences coding for the same CDR3. CDR3 nucleotides: TGTGCCAGCAGCGTAGGGGGCATACACACAGATACGCAGTATTTT. Its protein is CASSVGGIHTDTQYF. The V call is TRBV9, the J call TRBJ2-3; possible D gene TRBD1, 5 bases. The V and J ends lost 0 bases and 2 bases respectively, with 10 bases between them. The germline gives CDR1 SGDLS, CDR2 YYNGEE. The CDR3 has 15 amino acids.

The sample holds many counts of this clone. The rearrangement links TRBV24-1 to TRBJ2-5, with 10 bases identical to TRBD1. This CDR3 region has 16 residues. The germline V gene has CDR1 KGHDR and CDR2 SFDVKD. V was clipped by 3 bases and J by 3 bases; unmatched bases: 6. The CDR3 DNA sequence: TGTGCCACCAGTGATCATCCGGGACAGGGGAAAGAGACCCAGTACTTC. Translating gives CATSDHPGQGKETQYF.

This clone came up a few times. V usage is TRBV27 and J usage is TRBJ2-1; D remains unclear. Trimming took off 5 bases at V and 8 bases at J, with 13 bases between the two ends. The CDR3 has 13 residues. Germline V gives CDR1 MNHEY, CDR2 SMNVEV (reference sequence). The CDR3 bases are TGTGCCAGCAGTCCCCAAGTAAGCGATGAGCAGTTCTTC. Its protein is CASSPQVSDEQFF.

This clone is labeled as medium-sized (0.01 to 0.1%). The chain combines TRBV2 with TRBJ2-5, with 10 bases that match TRBD2. Unmatched junction bases numbered 9, after V lost 7 bases and J lost 7 bases. Germline CDR1 and CDR2: SNHLY and FYNNEI. This CDR3 spans 14 amino acids. CDR3 DNA sequence: TGTGCCAGCAAGGCTAGCGGGAGCGAGGCGACCCAGTACTTC. Translation: CASKASGSEATQYF.

This clone is labeled medium-sized. This chain connects TRBV12-3 or TRBV12-4 to TRBJ2-3, with 7 bases identical to TRBD1. This CDR3 region has 16 residues. V lost 0 bases and J lost 6; bases outside the gene matches: 9. The CDR3 sequence: CASSLAYRGRGDTQYF. The CDR3 nucleotides read TGTGCCAGCAGTTTAGCGTACAGGGGAAGAGGGGATACGCAGTATTTT.

This clone was detected only a few times. This chain links TRBV6-1 with TRBJ2-5; D uncertain. This CDR3 contains 15 residues. Per germline, CDR1 MNHNS and CDR2 SASEGT. Trimming removed 6 bases from V and 7 bases from J, with 21 bases in between. CDR3 DNA: TGTGCCAGCAGCCGTGGGCGCCGCCTGGAAGGGACCCAGTACTTC. Protein sequence: CASSRGRRLEGTQYF.

This clone was observed many times. This rearrangement joins TRBV12-3 or TRBV12-4 to TRBJ2-3; tentative D call: TRBD2 (5 bases). The V gene lost 6 bases and the J gene lost 0 bases, with 13 bases spanning the gap. The CDR3 length is 15 residues. The CDR3 loop is CASSPTRGSTDTQYF. The CDR3 DNA reads as TGTGCCAGCAGCCCTACCCGAGGGAGCACAGATACGCAGTATTTT.

In its sample, this clone was seen many times. Other DNA sequences within the sample encode an identical CDR3. The V gene is TRBV20-1, the J gene TRBJ2-7, with D possibly being TRBD2 (7 bases). Germline assignment: CDR1 DFQATT and CDR2 SNEGSKA (reference sequence). V gave up 6 bases and J gave up 3 bases, with 21 bases separating them. The CDR3 is 15 amino acids. CDR3 in amino acids: CSAGGGGGGFYEQYF. In nucleotides, the CDR3 is TGCAGTGCCGGAGGGGGGGGCGGAGGGTTCTACGAGCAGTACTTC.

This clone rates as medium-sized. The chain carries TRBV6-1 and TRBJ2-1, with 9 bases that match TRBD2. Germline V gives CDR1 MNHNS, CDR2 SASEGT. The CDR3 is 16 amino acids. V shed 2 bases, J shed 7 bases, and the junction held 9 bases outside the gene matches. The CDR3 DNA follows: TGTGCCAGCAGTGAAAGGCGGGAGGGCCCCGAGAATGAGCAGTTCTTC. Translating gives CASSERREGPENEQFF.

By frequency in the sample, this clone is medium-sized. The chain couples TRBV20-1 to TRBJ2-7; the D is unclear. Germline V lookup: CDR1 DFQATT, CDR2 SNEGSKA (reference sequence). Trimming pared 6 bases from V and 0 bases from J, leaving 15 bases between. This CDR3 spans 14 amino acids. CDR3 sequence: CSAPRQVSSYEQYF. The CDR3 DNA reads TGCAGTGCCCCCAGGCAGGTCAGCTCCTACGAGCAGTACTTC.

This clone was seen many times. The chain joins TRBV20-1 to TRBJ1-1; D uncertain. Germline V gives CDR1 DFQATT, CDR2 SNEGSKA (reference sequence). CDR3 length: 14 residues. Trimming took 4 bases from V and 0 from J, leaving 12 bases between them. In DNA form, the CDR3 reads TGCAGTGCTACCCCCAGGATCATGAACACTGAAGCTTTCTTT. Protein sequence: CSATPRIMNTEAFF.

V is TRBV28 and J is TRBJ2-7; 10 bases are a match to TRBD1. The junction had 16 bases not matched to a gene; V was cut back by 7 bases and J by 7 bases. CDR1 is MDHEN, CDR2 SYDVKM, per germline. The CDR3 contains 16 residues. Here the CDR3 DNA reads TGTGCCAGCATCCGCTGGGGCAGACAGGGGGCTCGAGAGCAGTACTTC. It encodes CASIRWGRQGAREQYF.

This clone was picked up many times. Being one base from a much bigger clone, this may be a read error. The CDR3 nucleotides are TGTGCCAGTAGTATTAGTGGTGGCTGCACCTTC. This codes for CASSISGGCTF. The rearrangement uses TRBV19 and TRBJ1-2; D gene uncertain. In germline, CDR1 is LNHDA, CDR2 SQIVND (reference sequence). There are 11 residues in the CDR3.

The rearrangement uses TRBV6-2 or TRBV6-3 and TRBJ1-6, with a tentative D call TRBD1 (6 bases). CDR1 MNHEY and CDR2 SVGEGT come from the germline V gene. V gave up 0 bases and J gave up 7 bases, with 13 bases separating them. The CDR3 loop spans 16 amino acids. The CDR3 DNA reads TGTGCCAGCAGTTACTCCAGGGGTCGAATGAATTCACCCCTCCACTTT. Its protein product is CASSYSRGRMNSPLHF.

The chain combines TRBV11-2 with TRBJ1-1, with 7 bases matching TRBD1. Germline trimming cut 4 bases from V and 8 bases from J; bases unmatched to any gene: 7. The CDR3 is made up of 13 amino acids. Germline assignment: CDR1 SGHAT and CDR2 FQNNGV. The CDR3 DNA reads TGTGCCAGCAGCTCAGACAGGGCCTCGGAAGCTTTCTTT. Translation gives CASSSDRASEAFF.

This clone is termed large. CDR3 coding DNA: TGCGCCAGCAGCGCGGACAGGCCTATTGGCTACACCTTC. This codes for CASSADRPIGYTF. The chain couples TRBV5-1 to TRBJ1-2; 7 bases match TRBD1. This CDR3 is 13 amino acids long. V trimming: 4 bases; J trimming: 7 bases; junction bases outside the gene matches: 7. Germline-derived CDR1 and CDR2 are SGHRS and YFSETQ.

This clone showed up just a few times. At one boundary the junction diverges from the germline segment, which might be a read error. The chain is built from TRBV6-1 and TRBJ2-7; 7 bases align to TRBD1. Germline CDR1 MNHNS, CDR2 SASEGT. The CDR3 runs to 12 residues. DNA for the CDR3: TGTGTCAGCCCCGGGACAGACTACGAGCAGTACTTC. Translated, it gives CVSPGTDYEQYF.